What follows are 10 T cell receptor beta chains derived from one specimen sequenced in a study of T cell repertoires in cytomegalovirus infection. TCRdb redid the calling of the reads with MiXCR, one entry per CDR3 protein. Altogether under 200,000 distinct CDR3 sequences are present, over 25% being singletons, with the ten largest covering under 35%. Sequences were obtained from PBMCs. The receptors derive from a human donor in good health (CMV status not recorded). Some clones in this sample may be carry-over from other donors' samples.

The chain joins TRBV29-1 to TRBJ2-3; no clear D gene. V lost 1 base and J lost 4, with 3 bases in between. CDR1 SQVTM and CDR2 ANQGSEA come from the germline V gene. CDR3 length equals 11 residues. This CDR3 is CSVEVSDTQYF. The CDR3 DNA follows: TGCAGCGTTGAAGTTTCAGATACGCAGTATTTT.

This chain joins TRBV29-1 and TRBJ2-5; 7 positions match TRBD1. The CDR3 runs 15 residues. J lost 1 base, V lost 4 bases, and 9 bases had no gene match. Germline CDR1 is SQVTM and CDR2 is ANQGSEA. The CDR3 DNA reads TGCAGCGTTGGAAGAGCACAGGGGTTCCAAGAGACCCAGTACTTC. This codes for CSVGRAQGFQETQYF.

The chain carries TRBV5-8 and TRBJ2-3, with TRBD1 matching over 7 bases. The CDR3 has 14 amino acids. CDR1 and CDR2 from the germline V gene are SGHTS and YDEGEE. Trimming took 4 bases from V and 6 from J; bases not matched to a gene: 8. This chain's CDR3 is CASSKQGISDTQYF. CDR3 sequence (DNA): TGTGCCAGCAGCAAACAGGGGATATCGGATACGCAGTATTTT.

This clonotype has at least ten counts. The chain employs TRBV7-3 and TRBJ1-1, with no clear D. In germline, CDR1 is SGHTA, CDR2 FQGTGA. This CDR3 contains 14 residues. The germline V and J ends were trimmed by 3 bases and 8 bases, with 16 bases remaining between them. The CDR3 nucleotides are TGTGCCAGCAGCTTCGGCGGAGGACTCGCGGAAGCTTTCTTT. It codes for CASSFGGGLAEAFF.

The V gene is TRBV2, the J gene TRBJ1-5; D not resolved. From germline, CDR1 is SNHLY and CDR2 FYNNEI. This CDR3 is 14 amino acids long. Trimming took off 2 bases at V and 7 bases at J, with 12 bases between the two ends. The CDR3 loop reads CASSESSSGQPQHF. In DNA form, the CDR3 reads TGTGCCAGCAGTGAATCCTCCTCGGGGCAGCCCCAGCATTTT.

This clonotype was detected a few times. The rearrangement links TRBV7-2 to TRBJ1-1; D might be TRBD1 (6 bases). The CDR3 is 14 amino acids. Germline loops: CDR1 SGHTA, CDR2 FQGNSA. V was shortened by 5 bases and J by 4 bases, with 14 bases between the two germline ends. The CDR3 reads CASSGQGLGTEAFF. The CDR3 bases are TGTGCCAGCAGCGGCCAGGGGCTAGGCACTGAAGCTTTCTTT.

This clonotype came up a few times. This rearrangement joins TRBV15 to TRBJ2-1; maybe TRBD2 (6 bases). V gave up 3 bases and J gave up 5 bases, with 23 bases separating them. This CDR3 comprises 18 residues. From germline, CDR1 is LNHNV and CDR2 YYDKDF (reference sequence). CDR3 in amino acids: CATSSAPGLTRWNNEQFF. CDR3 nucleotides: TGTGCCACCAGCAGTGCCCCGGGACTCACGCGGTGGAACAATGAGCAGTTCTTC.

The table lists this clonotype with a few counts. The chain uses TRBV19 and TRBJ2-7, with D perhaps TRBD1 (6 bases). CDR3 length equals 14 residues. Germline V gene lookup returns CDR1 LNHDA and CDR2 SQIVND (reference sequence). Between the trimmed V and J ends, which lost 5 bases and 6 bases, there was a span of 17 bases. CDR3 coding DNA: TGTGCCAGTAGTCCACCGGGCCAGGGGCTCGAGCAGTACTTC. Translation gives CASSPPGQGLEQYF.

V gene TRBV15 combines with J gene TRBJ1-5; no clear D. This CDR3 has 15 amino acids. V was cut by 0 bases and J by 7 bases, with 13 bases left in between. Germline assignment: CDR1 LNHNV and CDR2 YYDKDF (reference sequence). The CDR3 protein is CATSRDRASRQPQHF. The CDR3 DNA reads TGTGCCACCAGCAGAGATAGGGCGAGTAGACAGCCCCAGCATTTT.

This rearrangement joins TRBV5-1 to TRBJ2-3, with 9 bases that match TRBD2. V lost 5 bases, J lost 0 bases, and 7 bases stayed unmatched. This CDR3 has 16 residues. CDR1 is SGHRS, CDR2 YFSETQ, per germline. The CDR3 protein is CASRERGASSTDTQYF. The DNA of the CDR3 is TGCGCCAGCAGGGAGCGGGGGGCCTCTAGCACAGATACGCAGTATTTT.